This T cell receptor beta chain was sequenced during a study of shared clonotypes between healthy human individuals. Deep was the level at which the assay was run. The method was immunoSEQ multiplex PCR; TCRdb's version includes in-frame clones alone and lacks a portion of them. The table has around 2.5 million clones, 80% to 95% seen once; the top ten hold 0.36%. Among the donors, all were Caucasian adults who lived in Nashville, Tennessee. Losses at the gene ends were 2 bases for V and 3 bases for J; bases not matched to a gene: 4. The CDR3 runs 14 residues. Germline values: CDR1 KGHSH, CDR2 LQKENI. Concerning this clone itself: The same CDR3 arises from other DNA sequences in this sample as well.

The source is a man between 18 and 29 years old in good health. Some clones in this sample may be carry-over from other donors' samples. Sequencing input: naive CD4+ T cells from PBMCs. Sample subset: CD45RA+ positively selected. The chain couples TRBV18 to TRBJ2-7; 7 positions match TRBD2. The CDR3 DNA is TGTGCCAGCTCACCAGCCAGCGGGATCTACGAGCAGTACTTC. This gives the protein CASSPASGIYEQYF.